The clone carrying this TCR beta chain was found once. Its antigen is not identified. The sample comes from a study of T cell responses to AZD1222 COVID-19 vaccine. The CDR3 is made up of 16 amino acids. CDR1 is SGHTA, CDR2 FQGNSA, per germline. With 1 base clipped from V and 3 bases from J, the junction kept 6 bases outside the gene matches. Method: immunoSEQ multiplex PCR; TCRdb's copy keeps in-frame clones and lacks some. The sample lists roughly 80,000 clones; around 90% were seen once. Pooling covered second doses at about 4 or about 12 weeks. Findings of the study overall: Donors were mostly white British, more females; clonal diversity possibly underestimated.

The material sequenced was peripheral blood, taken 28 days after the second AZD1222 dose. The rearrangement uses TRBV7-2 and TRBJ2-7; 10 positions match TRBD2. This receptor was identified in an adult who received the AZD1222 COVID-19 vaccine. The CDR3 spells CASSLVPSGGSYEQYF. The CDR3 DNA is TGTGCCAGCAGCTTAGTACCTAGCGGGGGAAGCTACGAGCAGTACTTC.